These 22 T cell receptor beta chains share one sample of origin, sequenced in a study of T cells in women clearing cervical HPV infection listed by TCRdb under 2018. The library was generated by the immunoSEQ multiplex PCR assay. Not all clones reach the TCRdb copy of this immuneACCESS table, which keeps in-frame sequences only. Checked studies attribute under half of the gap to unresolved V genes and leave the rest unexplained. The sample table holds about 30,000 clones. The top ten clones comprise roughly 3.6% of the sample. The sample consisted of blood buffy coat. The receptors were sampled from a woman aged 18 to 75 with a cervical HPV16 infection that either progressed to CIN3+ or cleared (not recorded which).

The CDR3 spells CASSLGGRNTEAFF. The part of the CDR3 DNA that was read is TGTGCCAGCAGCTTAGGCGGGCGCAACACTGAA. This chain connects TRBV7-9 to TRBJ1-1; D uncertain. From the germline J gene comes the end of the CDR3, since the read stops 3 residues before it. The CDR3 runs to 14 residues. V was clipped by 1 base and J by 2 bases, with 8 bases between them. The germline V gene has CDR1 SEHNR and CDR2 FQNEAQ (reference sequence).

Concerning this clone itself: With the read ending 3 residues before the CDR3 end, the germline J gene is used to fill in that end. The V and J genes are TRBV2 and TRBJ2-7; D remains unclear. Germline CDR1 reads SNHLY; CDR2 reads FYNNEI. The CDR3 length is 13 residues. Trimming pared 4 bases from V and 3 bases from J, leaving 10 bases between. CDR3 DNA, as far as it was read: TGTGCCAGCAGTGTTGACACCTTCTACGAG. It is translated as CASSVDTFYE. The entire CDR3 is CASSVDTFYEQYF.

The chain's CDR3 is CASSRQPRTGDEQYF. Partial CDR3 DNA: TGTGCCAGCAGTCGTCAACCTAGGACAGGCGACGAG. V gene TRBV28 combines with J gene TRBJ2-7; 7 bases map to TRBD1. The read falls 3 residues short of the CDR3 end, and the missing part is taken from the germline J gene. From germline, CDR1 is MDHEN and CDR2 SYDVKM. The CDR3 length is 15 residues. V shed 5 bases and J 5 bases; nucleotides not matched to a gene: 12.

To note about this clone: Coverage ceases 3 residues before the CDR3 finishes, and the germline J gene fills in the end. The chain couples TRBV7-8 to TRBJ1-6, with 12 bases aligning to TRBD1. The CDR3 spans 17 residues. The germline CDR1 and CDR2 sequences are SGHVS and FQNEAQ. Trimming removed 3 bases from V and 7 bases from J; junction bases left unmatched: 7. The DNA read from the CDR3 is TGTGCCAGCAGCTTGACTGCCGGGACAGGGGGCAATTCACCC. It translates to CASSLTAGTGGNSP. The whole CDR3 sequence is CASSLTAGTGGNSPLHF.

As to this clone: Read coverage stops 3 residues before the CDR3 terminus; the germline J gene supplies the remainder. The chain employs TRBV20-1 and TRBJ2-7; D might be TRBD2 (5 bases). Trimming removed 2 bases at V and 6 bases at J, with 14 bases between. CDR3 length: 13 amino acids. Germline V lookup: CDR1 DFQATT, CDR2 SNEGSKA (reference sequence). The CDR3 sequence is CSARTRVEGEQYF. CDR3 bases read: TGCAGTGCTAGAACTAGGGTTGAGGGCGAG.

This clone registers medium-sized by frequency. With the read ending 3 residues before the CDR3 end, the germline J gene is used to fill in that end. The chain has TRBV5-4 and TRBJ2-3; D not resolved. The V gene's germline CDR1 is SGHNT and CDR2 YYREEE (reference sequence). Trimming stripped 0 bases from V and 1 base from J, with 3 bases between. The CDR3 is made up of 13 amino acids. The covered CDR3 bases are TGTGCCAGCAGCTTGGAGGGCACAGATACG. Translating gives CASSLEGTDT. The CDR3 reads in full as CASSLEGTDTQYF.

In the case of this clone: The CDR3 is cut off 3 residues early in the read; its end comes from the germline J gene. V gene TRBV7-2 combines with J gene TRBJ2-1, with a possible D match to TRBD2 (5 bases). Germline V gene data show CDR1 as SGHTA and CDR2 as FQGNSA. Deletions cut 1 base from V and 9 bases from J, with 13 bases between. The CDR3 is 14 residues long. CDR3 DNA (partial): TGTGCCAGCAGCTTAGTTGGTCTAGCTGGTGAG. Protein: CASSLVGLAGE. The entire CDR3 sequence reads CASSLVGLAGEQFF.

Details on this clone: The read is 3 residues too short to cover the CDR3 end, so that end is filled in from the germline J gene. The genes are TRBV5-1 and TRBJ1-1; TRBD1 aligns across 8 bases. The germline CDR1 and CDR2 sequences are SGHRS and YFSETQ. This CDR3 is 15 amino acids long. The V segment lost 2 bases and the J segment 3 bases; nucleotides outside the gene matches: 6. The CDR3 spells CASSLADRDDTEAFF. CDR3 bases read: TGCGCCAGCAGCTTAGCGGACAGGGATGACACTGAA.

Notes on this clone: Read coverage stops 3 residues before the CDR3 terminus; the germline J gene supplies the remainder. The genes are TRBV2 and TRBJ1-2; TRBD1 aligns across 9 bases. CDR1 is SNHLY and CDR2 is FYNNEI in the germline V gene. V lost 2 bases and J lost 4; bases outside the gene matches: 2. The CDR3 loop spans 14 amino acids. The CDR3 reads CASSETGGIYGYTF. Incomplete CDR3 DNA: TGTGCCAGCAGTGAAACAGGGGGCATCTATGGC. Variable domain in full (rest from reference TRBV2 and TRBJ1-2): EPEVTQTPSHQVTQMGQEVILRCVPISNHLYFYWYRQILGQKVEFLVSFYNNEISEKSEIFDDQFSVERPDGSNFTLKIRSTKLEDSAMYFCASSETGGIYGYTFGSGTRLTVV.

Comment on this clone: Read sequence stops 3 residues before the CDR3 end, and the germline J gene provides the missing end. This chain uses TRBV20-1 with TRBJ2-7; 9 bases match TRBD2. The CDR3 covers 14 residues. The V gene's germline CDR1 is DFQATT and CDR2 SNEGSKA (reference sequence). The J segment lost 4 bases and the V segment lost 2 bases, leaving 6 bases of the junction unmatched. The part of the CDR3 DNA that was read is TGCAGTGCTAGACGGGGGACTAGCAGGTACGAG. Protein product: CSARRGTSRYE. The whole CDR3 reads CSARRGTSRYEQYF.

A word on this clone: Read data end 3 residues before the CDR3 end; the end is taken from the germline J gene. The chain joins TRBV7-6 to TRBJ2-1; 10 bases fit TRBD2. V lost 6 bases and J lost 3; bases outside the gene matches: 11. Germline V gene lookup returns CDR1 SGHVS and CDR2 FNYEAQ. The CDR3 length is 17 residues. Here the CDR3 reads CASSRNSAGGYYNEQFF. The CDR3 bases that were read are TGTGCCAGCAGTCGTAATTCAGCGGGAGGGTACTACAATGAG.

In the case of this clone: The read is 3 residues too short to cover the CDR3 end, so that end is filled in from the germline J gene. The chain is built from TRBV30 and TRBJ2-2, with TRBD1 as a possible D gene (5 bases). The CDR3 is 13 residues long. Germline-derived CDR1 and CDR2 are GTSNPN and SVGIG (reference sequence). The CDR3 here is CAWSAQVGEKLFF. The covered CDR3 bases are TGTGCCTGGAGTGCACAGGTTGGAGAAAAG.

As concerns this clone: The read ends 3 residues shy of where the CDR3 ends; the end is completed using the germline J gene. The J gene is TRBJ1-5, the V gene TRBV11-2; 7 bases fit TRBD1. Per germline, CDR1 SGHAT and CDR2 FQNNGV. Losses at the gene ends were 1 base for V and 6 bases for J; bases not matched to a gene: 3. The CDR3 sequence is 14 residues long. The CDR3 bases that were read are TGTGCCAGCAGCTTAGTTCAGGGGGGTCAGCCC. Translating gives CASSLVQGGQP. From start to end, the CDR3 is CASSLVQGGQPQHF.

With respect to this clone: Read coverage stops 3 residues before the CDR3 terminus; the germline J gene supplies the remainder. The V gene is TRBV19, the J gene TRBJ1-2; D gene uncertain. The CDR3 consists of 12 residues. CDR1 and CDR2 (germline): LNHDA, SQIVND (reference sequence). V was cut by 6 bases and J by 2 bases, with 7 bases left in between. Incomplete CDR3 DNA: TGTGCCAGTAGAACACAAAACTATGGC. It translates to CASRTQNYG. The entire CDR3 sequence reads CASRTQNYGYTF. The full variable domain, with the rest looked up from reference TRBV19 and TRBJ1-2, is DGGITQSPKYLFRKEGQNVTLSCEQNLNHDAMYWYRQDPGQGLRLIYYSQIVNDFQKGDIAEGYSVSREKKESFPLTVTSAQKNPTAFYLCASRTQNYGYTFGSGTRLTVV.

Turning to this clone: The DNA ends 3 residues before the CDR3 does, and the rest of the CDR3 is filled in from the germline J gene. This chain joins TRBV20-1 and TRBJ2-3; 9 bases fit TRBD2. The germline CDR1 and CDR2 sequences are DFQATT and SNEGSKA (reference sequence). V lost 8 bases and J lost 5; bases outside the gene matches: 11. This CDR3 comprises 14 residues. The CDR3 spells CSLGLAGRGDTQYF. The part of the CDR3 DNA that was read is TGCAGTCTGGGCCTAGCGGGACGAGGAGATACG.

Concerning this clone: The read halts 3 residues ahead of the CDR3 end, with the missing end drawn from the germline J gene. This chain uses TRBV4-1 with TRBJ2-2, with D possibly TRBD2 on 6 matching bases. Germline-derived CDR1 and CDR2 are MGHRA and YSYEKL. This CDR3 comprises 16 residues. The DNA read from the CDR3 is TGCGCCAGCAGCCCCATGTTCGGGGGTTTTAATGAAAAG. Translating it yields CASSPMFGGFNEK. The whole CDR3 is CASSPMFGGFNEKLFF.

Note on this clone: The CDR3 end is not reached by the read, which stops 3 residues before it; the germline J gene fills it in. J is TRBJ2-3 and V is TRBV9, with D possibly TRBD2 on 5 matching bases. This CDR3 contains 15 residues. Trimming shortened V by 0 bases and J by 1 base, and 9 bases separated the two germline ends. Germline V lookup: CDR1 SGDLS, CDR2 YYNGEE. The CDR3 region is CASSVEEGGTDTQYF. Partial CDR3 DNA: TGTGCCAGCAGCGTAGAAGAGGGTGGCACAGATACG.

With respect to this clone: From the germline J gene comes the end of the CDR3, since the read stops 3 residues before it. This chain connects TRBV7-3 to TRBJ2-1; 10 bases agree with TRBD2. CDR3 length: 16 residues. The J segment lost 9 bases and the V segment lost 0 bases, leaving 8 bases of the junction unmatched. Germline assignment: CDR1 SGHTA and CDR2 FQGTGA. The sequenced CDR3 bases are TGTGCCAGCAGCTTAACGGCCAGCGGGAGGGCGCGTGAG. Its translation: CASSLTASGRARE. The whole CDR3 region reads CASSLTASGRAREQFF.

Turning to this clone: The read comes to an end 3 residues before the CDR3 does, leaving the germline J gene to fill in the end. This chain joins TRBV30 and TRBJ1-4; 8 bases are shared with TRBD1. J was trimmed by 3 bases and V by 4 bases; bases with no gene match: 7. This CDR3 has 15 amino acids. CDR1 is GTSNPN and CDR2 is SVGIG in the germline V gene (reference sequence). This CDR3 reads CAWTPGGRANEKLFF. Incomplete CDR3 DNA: TGTGCCTGGACCCCAGGGGGCCGGGCTAATGAAAAA.

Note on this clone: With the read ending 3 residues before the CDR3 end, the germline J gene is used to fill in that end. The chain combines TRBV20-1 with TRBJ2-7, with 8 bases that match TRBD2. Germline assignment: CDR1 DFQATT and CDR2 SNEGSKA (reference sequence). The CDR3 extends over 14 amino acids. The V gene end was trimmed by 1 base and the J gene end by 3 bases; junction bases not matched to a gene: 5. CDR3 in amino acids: CSARVLAGLYEQYF. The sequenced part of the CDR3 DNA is TGCAGTGCTAGAGTCCTAGCGGGTCTCTACGAG.

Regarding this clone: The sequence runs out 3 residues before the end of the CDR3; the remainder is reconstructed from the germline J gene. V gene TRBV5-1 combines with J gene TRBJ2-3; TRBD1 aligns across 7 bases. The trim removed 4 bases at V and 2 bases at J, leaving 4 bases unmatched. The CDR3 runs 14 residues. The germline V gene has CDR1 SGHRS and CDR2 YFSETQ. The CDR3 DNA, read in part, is TGCGCCAGCAGCCAACAGGGGCTCACAGATACG. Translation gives CASSQQGLTDT. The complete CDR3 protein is CASSQQGLTDTQYF.

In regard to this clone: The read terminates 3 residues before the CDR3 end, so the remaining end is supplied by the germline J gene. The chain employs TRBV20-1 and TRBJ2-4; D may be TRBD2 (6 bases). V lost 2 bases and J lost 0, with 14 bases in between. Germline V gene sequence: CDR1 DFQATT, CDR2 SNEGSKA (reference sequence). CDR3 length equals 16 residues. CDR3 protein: CSARTLVGLAKNIQYF. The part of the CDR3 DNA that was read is TGCAGTGCTAGAACCCTTGTGGGACTAGCCAAAAACATT.